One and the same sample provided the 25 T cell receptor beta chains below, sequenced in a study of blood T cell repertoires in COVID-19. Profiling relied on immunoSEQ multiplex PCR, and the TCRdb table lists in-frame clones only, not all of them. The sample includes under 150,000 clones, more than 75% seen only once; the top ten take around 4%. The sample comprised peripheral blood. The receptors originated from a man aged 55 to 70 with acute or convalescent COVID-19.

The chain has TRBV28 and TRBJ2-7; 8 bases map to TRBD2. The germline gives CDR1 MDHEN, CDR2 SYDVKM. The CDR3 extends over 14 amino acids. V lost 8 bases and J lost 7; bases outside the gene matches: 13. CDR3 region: CASRSAGGVEEQYF. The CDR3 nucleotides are TGTGCCAGCCGTTCGGCGGGAGGTGTGGAAGAGCAGTACTTC.

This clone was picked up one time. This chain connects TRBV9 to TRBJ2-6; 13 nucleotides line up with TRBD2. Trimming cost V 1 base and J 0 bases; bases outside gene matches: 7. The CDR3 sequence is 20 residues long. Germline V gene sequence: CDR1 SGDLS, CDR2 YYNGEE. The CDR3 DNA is TGTGCCAGCAGCGTATCCAGAGGGACTAGCGGGAACTCTGGGGCCAACGTCCTGACTTTC. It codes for CASSVSRGTSGNSGANVLTF. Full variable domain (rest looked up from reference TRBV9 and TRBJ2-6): DSGVTQTPKHLITATGQRVTLRCSPRSGDLSVYWYQQSLDQGLQFLIQYYNGEERAKGNILERFSAQQFPDLHSELNLSSLELGDSALYFCASSVSRGTSGNSGANVLTFGAGSRLTVL.

The CDR3 DNA is TGTGCCAGCAGCCCCCGGGTTACCTTCTCCTACGAGCAGTACTTC. Encoded protein: CASSPRVTFSYEQYF. The chain is built from TRBV7-8 and TRBJ2-7; D uncertain. Trimming stripped 5 bases from V and 0 bases from J, with 14 bases between. Germline assignment: CDR1 SGHVS and CDR2 FQNEAQ. The CDR3 length is 15 residues.

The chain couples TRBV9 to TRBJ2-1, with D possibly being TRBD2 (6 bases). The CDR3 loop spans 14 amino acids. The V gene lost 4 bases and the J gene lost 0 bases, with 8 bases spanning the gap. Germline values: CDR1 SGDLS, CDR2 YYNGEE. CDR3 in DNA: TGTGCCAGCAGCTTTAGCGGCTCCTACAATGAGCAGTTCTTC. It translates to CASSFSGSYNEQFF.

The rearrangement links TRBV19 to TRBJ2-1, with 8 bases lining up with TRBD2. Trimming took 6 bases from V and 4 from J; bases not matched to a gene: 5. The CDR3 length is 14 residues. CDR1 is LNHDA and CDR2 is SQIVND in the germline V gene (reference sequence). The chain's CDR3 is CASSLAGLYNEQFF. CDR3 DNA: TGTGCCAGTAGCCTAGCGGGCCTTTACAATGAGCAGTTCTTC.

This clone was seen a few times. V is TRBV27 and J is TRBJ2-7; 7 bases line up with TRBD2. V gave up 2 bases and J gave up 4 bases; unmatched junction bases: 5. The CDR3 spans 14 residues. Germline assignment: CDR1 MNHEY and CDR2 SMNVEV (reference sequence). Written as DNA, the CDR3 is TGTGCCAGCAGTTTAACCGGCGGGAGTTACGAGCAGTACTTC. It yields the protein CASSLTGGSYEQYF.

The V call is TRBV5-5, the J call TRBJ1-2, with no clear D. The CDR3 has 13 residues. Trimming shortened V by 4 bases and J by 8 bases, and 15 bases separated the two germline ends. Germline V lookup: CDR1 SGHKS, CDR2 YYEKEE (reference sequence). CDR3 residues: CASSPHSGIGYTF. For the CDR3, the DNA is TGTGCCAGCAGCCCCCACTCTGGTATCGGCTACACCTTC. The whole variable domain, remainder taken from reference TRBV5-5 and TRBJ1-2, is DAGVTQSPTHLIKTRGQQVTLRCSPISGHKSVSWYQQVLGQGPQFIFQYYEKEERGRGNFPDRFSARQFPNYSSELNVNALLLGDSALYLCASSPHSGIGYTFGSGTRLTVV.

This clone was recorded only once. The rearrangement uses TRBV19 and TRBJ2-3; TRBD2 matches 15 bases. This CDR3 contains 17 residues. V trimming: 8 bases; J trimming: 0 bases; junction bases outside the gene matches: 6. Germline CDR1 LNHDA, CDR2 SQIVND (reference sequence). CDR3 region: CASSGTSGRSSTDTQYF. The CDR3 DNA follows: TGTGCCAGTTCCGGGACTAGCGGGAGGTCTAGCACAGATACGCAGTATTTT.

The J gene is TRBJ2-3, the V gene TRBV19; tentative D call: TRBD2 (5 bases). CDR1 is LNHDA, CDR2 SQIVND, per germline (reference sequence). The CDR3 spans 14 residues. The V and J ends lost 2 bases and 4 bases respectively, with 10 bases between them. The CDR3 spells CASSIRRNADTQYF. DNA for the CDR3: TGTGCCAGTAGTATACGGAGGAACGCAGATACGCAGTATTTT.

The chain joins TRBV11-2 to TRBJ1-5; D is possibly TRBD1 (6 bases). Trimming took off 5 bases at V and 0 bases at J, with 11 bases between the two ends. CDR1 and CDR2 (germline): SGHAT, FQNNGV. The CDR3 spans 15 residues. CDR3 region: CASSRGADSNQPQHF. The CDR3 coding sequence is TGTGCCAGCAGCCGGGGGGCCGATAGCAATCAGCCCCAGCATTTT.

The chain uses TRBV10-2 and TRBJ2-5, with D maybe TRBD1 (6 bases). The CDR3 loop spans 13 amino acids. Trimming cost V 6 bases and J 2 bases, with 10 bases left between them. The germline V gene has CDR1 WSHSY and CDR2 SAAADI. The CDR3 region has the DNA TGCGCCAGCAGCCGGGACACTCAAGAGACCCAGTACTTC. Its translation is CASSRDTQETQYF.

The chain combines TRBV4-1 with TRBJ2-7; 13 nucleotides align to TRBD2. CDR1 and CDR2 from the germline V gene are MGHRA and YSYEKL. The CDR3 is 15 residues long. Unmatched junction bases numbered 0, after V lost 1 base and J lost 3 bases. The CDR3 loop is CASSQGLAGGYEQYF. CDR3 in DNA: TGCGCCAGCAGCCAAGGACTAGCGGGAGGCTACGAGCAGTACTTC.

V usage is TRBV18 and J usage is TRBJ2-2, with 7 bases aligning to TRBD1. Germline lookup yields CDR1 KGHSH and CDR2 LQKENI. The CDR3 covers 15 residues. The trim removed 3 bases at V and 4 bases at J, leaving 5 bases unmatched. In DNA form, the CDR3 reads TGTGCCAGCTCACCGACAGGGTCGGGCACCGGGGAGCTGTTTTTT. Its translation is CASSPTGSGTGELFF. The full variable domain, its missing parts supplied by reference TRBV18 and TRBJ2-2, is NAGVMQNPRHLVRRRGQEARLRCSPMKGHSHVYWYRQLPEEGLKFMVYLQKENIIDESGMPKERFSAEFPKEGPSILRIQQVVRGDSAAYFCASSPTGSGTGELFFGEGSRLTVL.

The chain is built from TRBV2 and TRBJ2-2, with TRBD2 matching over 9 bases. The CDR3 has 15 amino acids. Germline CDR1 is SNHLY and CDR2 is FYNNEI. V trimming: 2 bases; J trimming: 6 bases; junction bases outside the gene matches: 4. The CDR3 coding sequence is TGTGCCAGCAGTGAAACACTAGCGGGCGCCGGGGAGCTGTTTTTT. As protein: CASSETLAGAGELFF.

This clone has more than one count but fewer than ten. The CDR3 nucleotides are TGCGCCAGCAGCTTGGAAGGGGTAAATCAGCCCCAGCATTTT. Protein product: CASSLEGVNQPQHF. The chain combines TRBV5-1 with TRBJ1-5; possibly TRBD1 for D (5 bases). There are 14 residues in the CDR3. Germline-derived CDR1 and CDR2 are SGHRS and YFSETQ. V was pared by 0 bases and J by 4 bases, with 8 bases between.

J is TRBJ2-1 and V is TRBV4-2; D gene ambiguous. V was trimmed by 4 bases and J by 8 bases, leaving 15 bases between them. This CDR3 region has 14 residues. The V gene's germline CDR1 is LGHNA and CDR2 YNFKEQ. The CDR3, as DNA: TGTGCCAGCAGCCCAAGCGAGAGAGTGGATGAGCAGTTCTTC. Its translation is CASSPSERVDEQFF.

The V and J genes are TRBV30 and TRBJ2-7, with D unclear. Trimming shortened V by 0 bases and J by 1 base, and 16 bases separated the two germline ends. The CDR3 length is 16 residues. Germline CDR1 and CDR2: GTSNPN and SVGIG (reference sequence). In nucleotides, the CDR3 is TGTGCCTGGAGTGTACTCCCGGTCCGCGGTTCCTACGAGCAGTACTTC. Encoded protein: CAWSVLPVRGSYEQYF.

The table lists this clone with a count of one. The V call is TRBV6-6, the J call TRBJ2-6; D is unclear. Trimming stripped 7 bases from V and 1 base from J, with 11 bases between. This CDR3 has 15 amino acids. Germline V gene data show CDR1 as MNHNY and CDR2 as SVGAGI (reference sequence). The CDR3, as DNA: TGTGCCAGCATCGACGGCGGATCTGGGGCCAACGTCCTGACTTTC. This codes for CASIDGGSGANVLTF.

CDR3 residues: CASRPEPSSYNEQFF. The CDR3 DNA reads TGTGCCAGCAGACCTGAGCCTAGCTCCTACAATGAGCAGTTCTTC. The rearrangement uses TRBV4-2 and TRBJ2-1; D gene uncertain. Germline lookup yields CDR1 LGHNA and CDR2 YNFKEQ. This CDR3 comprises 15 residues. V gave up 6 bases and J gave up 0 bases, with 12 bases separating them.

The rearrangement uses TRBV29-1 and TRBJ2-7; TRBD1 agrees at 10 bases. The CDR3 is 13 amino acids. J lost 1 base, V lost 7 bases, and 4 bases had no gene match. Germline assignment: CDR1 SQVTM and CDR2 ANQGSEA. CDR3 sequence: CSGGQGGSYEQYF. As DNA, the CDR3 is TGCAGCGGAGGACAGGGGGGTTCCTACGAGCAGTACTTC.

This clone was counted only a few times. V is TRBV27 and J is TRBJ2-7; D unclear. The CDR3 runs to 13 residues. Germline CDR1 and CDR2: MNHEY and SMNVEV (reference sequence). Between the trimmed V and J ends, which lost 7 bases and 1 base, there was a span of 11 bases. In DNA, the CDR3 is TGTGCCAGCAAGTTTGGCAGTTCCTACGAGCAGTACTTC. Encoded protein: CASKFGSSYEQYF.

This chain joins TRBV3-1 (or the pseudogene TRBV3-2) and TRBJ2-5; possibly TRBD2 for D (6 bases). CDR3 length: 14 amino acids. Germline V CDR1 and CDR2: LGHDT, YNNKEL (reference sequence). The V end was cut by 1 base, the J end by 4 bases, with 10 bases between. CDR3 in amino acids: CASSQGSGPETQYF. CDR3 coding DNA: TGTGCCAGCAGCCAAGGTAGCGGCCCAGAGACCCAGTACTTC.

CDR3 nucleotides: TGTGCCAGCAGCCCCCAGGCGTTTTCCTACGAGCAGTACTTC. It is translated as CASSPQAFSYEQYF. This chain links TRBV11-2 with TRBJ2-7; D call uncertain. The CDR3 loop spans 14 amino acids. The V end lost 5 bases, the J end lost 1 base, and 12 bases lay between the germline ends. Germline values: CDR1 SGHAT, CDR2 FQNNGV. The full variable domain, with the rest looked up from reference TRBV11-2 and TRBJ2-7, is EAGVAQSPRYKIIEKRQSVAFWCNPISGHATLYWYQQILGQGPKLLIQFQNNGVVDDSQLPKDRFSAERLKGVDSTLKIQPAKLEDSAVYLCASSPQAFSYEQYFGPGTRLTVT.

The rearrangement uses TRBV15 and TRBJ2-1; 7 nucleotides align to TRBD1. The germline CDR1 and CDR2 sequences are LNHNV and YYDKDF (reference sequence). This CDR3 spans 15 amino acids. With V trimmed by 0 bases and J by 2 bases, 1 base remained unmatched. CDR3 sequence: CATSRDDRAYNEQFF. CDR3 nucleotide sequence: TGTGCCACCAGCAGAGACGACAGGGCCTACAATGAGCAGTTCTTC. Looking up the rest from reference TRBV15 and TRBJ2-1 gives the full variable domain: DAMVIQNPRYQVTQFGKPVTLSCSQTLNHNVMYWYQQKSSQAPKLLFHYYDKDFNNEADTPDNFQSRRPNTSFCFLDIRSPGLGDTAMYLCATSRDDRAYNEQFFGPGTRLTVL.

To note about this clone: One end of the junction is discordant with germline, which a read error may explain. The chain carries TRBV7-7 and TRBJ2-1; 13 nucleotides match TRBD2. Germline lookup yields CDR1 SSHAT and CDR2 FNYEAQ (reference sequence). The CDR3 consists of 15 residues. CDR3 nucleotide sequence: TGTGCTAGCAGCTTAGAACTAGCGGGAGGGGATGAGCAGTTCTTC. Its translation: CASSLELAGGDEQFF.